This T cell receptor beta chain was sequenced for a study of blood T cell repertoires in COVID-19. On the study more broadly: Acute-phase and convalescent COVID-19 samples originated in the United States, Italy and Spain. Sources were T cells, B-cell-depleted T cells, or PBMCs; the material itself was cDNA or gDNA.

The Seattle site enrolled patients during active infection and followed them longitudinally. This clone was counted a few times. The authors' processing: Reference gene primer amplification gave estimated nucleated cell counts. Method: immunoSEQ multiplex PCR; TCRdb's copy keeps in-frame clones and lacks some. V and J calls and clone size are copied from that table; D and trimming were computed from the DNA. The sample contains about 180,000 clones, more than 75% of which appear only once. The germline CDR1 and CDR2 sequences are SGDLS and YYNGEE. The CDR3 runs to 13 residues. V was trimmed by 4 bases and J by 9 bases, leaving 14 bases between them.

The origin of this receptor is a person between 65 and 80 years old with COVID-19, enrolled during active disease. The chain couples TRBV9 to TRBJ2-1; no reliable D call. The sequenced material came from peripheral blood. The CDR3 coding sequence is TGTGCCAGCAGCCTGATACCTGGTAGTGAGCAGTTCTTC. It is translated as CASSLIPGSEQFF.